Listed here are 7 T cell receptor beta chains from one sample, sequenced in a study of CD8+ T cells in alopecia areata. Treatment given: oral pan-JAK inhibitor, 5-10 mg twice daily. As the sequencing template, cDNA was produced by extracting RNA and reverse transcribing it. TCRdb's table, derived via immunoSEQ multiplex PCR, lists solely in-frame clones and lacks some. The data contain around 100,000 clones, 70% to 90% of them singletons. The source was CD8+ T cells sorted from blood, collected between weeks 30 and 35, from a patient treated with tofacitinib. The receptors come from a human donor with alopecia areata.

The genes are TRBV6-6 and TRBJ2-1; 7 nucleotides match TRBD1. Germline-derived CDR1 and CDR2 are MNHNY and SVGAGI (reference sequence). The CDR3 length is 14 residues. Losses at the gene ends were 6 bases for V and 2 bases for J; bases not matched to a gene: 4. The CDR3 protein is CASSRGTAYNEQFF. The CDR3 DNA follows: TGTGCCAGCAGCAGAGGGACAGCCTACAATGAGCAGTTCTTC.

This clone was seen more than once but under ten times. The chain combines TRBV29-1 with TRBJ2-7; TRBD1 agrees at 9 bases. The CDR3 is made up of 12 amino acids. Per germline, CDR1 SQVTM and CDR2 ANQGSEA. Trimming at V came to 7 bases and at J to 7 bases, leaving 8 bases not matched to a gene. CDR3 nucleotides: TGCAGCGGCACACAGGGGGCGTATGAGCAGTACTTC. The encoded protein is CSGTQGAYEQYF.

The count of this clone is one. V gene TRBV7-8 combines with J gene TRBJ2-1; TRBD2 matches at 9 bases. The V gene's germline CDR1 is SGHVS and CDR2 FQNEAQ. Trimming took 4 bases from V and 10 from J; bases not matched to a gene: 11. The CDR3 is 15 residues long. CDR3 in amino acids: CASSSEREADWEQFF. DNA for the CDR3: TGTGCCAGCAGCTCTGAGCGGGAGGCGGACTGGGAGCAGTTCTTC.

The gene calls are TRBV29-1 and TRBJ1-3; D gene unclear. Deletions cut 4 bases from V and 0 bases from J, with 4 bases between. The CDR3 sequence is 12 residues long. Per the germline V gene, CDR1 is SQVTM and CDR2 is ANQGSEA. The CDR3 DNA sequence: TGCAGCGTTGTAATCTCTGGAAACACCATATATTTT. Translation: CSVVISGNTIYF.

The gene calls are TRBV4-2 and TRBJ2-7; D is unclear. V lost 5 bases, J lost 4 bases, and 6 bases lay in between. CDR3 length: 11 amino acids. Germline CDR1 reads LGHNA; CDR2 reads YNFKEQ. CDR3 in amino acids: CASSDSYEQYF. CDR3 in DNA: TGTGCCAGCAGCGATTCTTACGAGCAGTACTTC.

The rearrangement uses TRBV7-9 and TRBJ2-5, with D unclear. The end of the DNA is better explained by TRBJ2-7, so the J call may be wrong. The length of the CDR3 is 14 residues. Germline V gene data show CDR1 as SEHNR and CDR2 as FQNEAQ (reference sequence). The CDR3 nucleotides read TGTGCCAGCAGCCCGCCGGCAGGAACCTACGAGCAGTACTTC. It codes for CASSPPAGTYEQYF.

The chain recombines TRBV27 with TRBJ2-3; D is undetermined. V lost 6 bases, J lost 6 bases, and 10 bases lay in between. The length of the CDR3 is 12 residues. In germline, CDR1 is MNHEY, CDR2 SMNVEV (reference sequence). CDR3 sequence: CASSVSPDTQYF. For the CDR3, the DNA is TGTGCCAGCAGCGTAAGCCCCGATACGCAGTATTTT.